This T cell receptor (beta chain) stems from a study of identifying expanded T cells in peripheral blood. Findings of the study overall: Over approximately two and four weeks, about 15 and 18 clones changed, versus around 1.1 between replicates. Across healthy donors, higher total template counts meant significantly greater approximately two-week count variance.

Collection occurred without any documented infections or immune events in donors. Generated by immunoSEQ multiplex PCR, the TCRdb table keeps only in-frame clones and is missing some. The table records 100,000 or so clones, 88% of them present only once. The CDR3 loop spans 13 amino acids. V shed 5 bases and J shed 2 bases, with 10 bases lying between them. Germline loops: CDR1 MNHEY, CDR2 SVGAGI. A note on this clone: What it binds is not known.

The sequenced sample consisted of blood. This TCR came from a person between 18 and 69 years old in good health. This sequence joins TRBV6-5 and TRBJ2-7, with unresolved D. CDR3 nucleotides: TGTGCCAGCAGTGACATCGTGACCTACGAGCAGTACTTC. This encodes CASSDIVTYEQYF.